This T cell receptor beta chain was recovered during a study of blood T cell repertoires in COVID-19. Study in general: The analysed material was cDNA or gDNA that came from T cells, B-cell-depleted T cells, or PBMCs.

The CDR3 loop spans 15 amino acids. Authors' processing steps: It was from reference gene primer amplification that nucleated cell counts were estimated. The table came from immunoSEQ multiplex PCR; TCRdb's copy has only in-frame clones and leaves some out. Clone size and the V and J calls come from that table; the DNA yielded D and trimming. This sample has over 85,000 clones, with approximately 92% found just once. The source is a man younger than 30 with acute or convalescent COVID-19. Sequenced input: peripheral blood. The chain links TRBV1 to TRBJ1-4; the listed D gene, TRBD1, was not tested against the DNA. TRBV1 is given as a pseudogene. The CDR3: CTSSHRGHLNEKLFF. Written as DNA, the CDR3 is TGCACCAGCAGCCACAGGGGGCACCTTAATGAAAAACTGTTTTTT.